The 29 T cell receptor beta chains presented below share a single source sample, sequenced in a study of CD8+ T cells in alopecia areata. Sequencing used cDNA as its template, made by extracting RNA and reverse transcribing it. Profiled with immunoSEQ multiplex PCR; TCRdb holds only in-frame clones, not every one. This table holds roughly 120,000 clones, about half found once. Stated treatment: oral pan-JAK inhibitor, 5-10 mg twice daily. Sequenced here: CD4+ T cells sorted from blood, sampled at week 4, from a patient treated with tofacitinib. The receptor set was obtained from a human donor with alopecia areata.

The V call is TRBV5-4, the J call TRBJ2-4, with D hard to call. The V gene's germline CDR1 is SGHNT and CDR2 YYREEE (reference sequence). Trimming removed 0 bases from V and 6 bases from J, with 7 bases in between. The CDR3 is 13 amino acids. CDR3 in amino acids: CASSLDRRNIQYF. The CDR3 bases are TGTGCCAGCAGCTTGGATAGGAGAAACATTCAGTACTTC.

The chain recombines TRBV6-5 with TRBJ1-2; 7 positions agree with TRBD1. The CDR3 consists of 12 residues. The germline gives CDR1 MNHEY, CDR2 SVGAGI. Trimming took 7 bases from V and 3 from J; bases not matched to a gene: 2. The CDR3 reads CASKGTDYGYTF. CDR3 sequence (DNA): TGTGCCAGCAAGGGGACAGACTATGGCTACACCTTC.

In this sample, this clone turned up a few times. The genes are TRBV7-9 and TRBJ1-1; D perhaps matches TRBD1 (5 bases). The CDR3 runs to 16 residues. CDR1 SEHNR and CDR2 FQNEAQ come from the germline V gene (reference sequence). V was cut by 8 bases and J by 0 bases, with 19 bases left in between. CDR3 nucleotides: TGTGCCAGCCGGCCCATGGGGGGTGGCATGAACACTGAAGCTTTCTTT. This gives the protein CASRPMGGGMNTEAFF.

This rearrangement joins TRBV10-3 to TRBJ2-5, with 8 positions matching TRBD1. The CDR3 covers 15 residues. The J segment lost 1 base and the V segment lost 0 bases, leaving 1 base of the junction unmatched. Germline-derived CDR1 and CDR2 are ENHRY and SYGVKD. CDR3 residues: CAISESGQGQETQYF. DNA of the CDR3: TGTGCCATCAGTGAGTCTGGACAGGGCCAAGAGACCCAGTACTTC.

This clone was counted only a few times. The V gene is TRBV25-1, the J gene TRBJ1-6, with a tentative D call TRBD1 (6 bases). The V and J ends lost 6 bases and 7 bases respectively, with 16 bases between them. Per germline, CDR1 MGHDK and CDR2 SYGVNS. The CDR3 has 15 amino acids. The CDR3 bases are TGTGCCAGCAGGGCCAATAGGGGGGCCAATTCACCCCTCCACTTT. Amino acids: CASRANRGANSPLHF. The complete variable domain, with remaining parts taken from reference TRBV25-1 and TRBJ1-6, reads EADIYQTPRYLVIGTGKKITLECSQTMGHDKMYWYQQDPGMELHLIHYSYGVNSTEKGDLSSESTVSRIRTEHFPLTLESARPSHTSQYLCASRANRGANSPLHFGNGTRLTVT.

V usage is TRBV4-1 and J usage is TRBJ2-6, with 8 positions matching TRBD2. V lost 4 bases and J lost 1; bases outside the gene matches: 6. There are 17 residues in the CDR3. The V gene's germline CDR1 is MGHRA and CDR2 YSYEKL. For the CDR3, the DNA is TGCGCCAGCAGCCCAGGGGTAGCGGGATCTGGGGCCAACGTCCTGACTTTC. Amino acids: CASSPGVAGSGANVLTF.

V gene TRBV29-1 combines with J gene TRBJ2-3, with D tentatively TRBD2 (6 bases). The V end was cut by 6 bases, the J end by 6 bases, with 13 bases between. The CDR3 length is 12 residues. The germline CDR1 and CDR2 sequences are SQVTM and ANQGSEA. CDR3 protein: CSVDGGGDTQYF. CDR3 nucleotides: TGCAGCGTGGATGGAGGAGGGGATACGCAGTATTTT.

The chain links TRBV7-3 to TRBJ2-3; D is perhaps TRBD2 (5 bases). Trimming shortened V by 5 bases and J by 1 base, and 13 bases separated the two germline ends. Germline CDR1 and CDR2: SGHTA and FQGTGA. The CDR3 is 15 residues long. The CDR3 DNA sequence: TGTGCCAGCAGCCCTGGAGGCCCAGGCACAGATACGCAGTATTTT. Protein sequence: CASSPGGPGTDTQYF. The whole variable domain, filled in from reference TRBV7-3 and TRBJ2-3, reads GAGVSQTPSNKVTEKGKYVELRCDPISGHTALYWYRQSLGQGPEFLIYFQGTGAADDSGLPNDRFFAVRPEGSVSTLKIQRTERGDSAVYLCASSPGGPGTDTQYFGPGTRLTVL.

The rearrangement uses TRBV5-1 and TRBJ2-7; no clear D gene. CDR1 and CDR2 from the germline V gene are SGHRS and YFSETQ. This CDR3 has 12 amino acids. The V gene lost 0 bases and the J gene lost 3 bases, with 4 bases spanning the gap. The CDR3 DNA is TGCGCCAGCAGCTTGGACTACTACGAGCAGTACTTC. Its protein is CASSLDYYEQYF.

This clone was detected only a few times. The rearrangement uses TRBV6-5 and TRBJ2-5, with D uncertain. V lost 6 bases, J lost 1 base, and 12 bases lay in between. Germline loops: CDR1 MNHEY, CDR2 SVGAGI. The CDR3 loop spans 14 amino acids. The CDR3 is CASSPRFRQETQYF. The CDR3 nucleotides are TGTGCCAGCAGCCCAAGGTTCCGCCAAGAGACCCAGTACTTC.

CDR3 bases: TGTGCCAGCAGCTTTCTAGGGGTGACATCCTACAATGAGCAGTTCTTC. Its translation: CASSFLGVTSYNEQFF. The chain couples TRBV7-9 to TRBJ2-1; D might be TRBD1 (5 bases). Germline values: CDR1 SEHNR, CDR2 FQNEAQ (reference sequence). The CDR3 covers 16 residues. With 3 bases removed from V and 1 base from J, the gap between germline ends came to 13 bases. Complete variable domain (other parts from reference TRBV7-9 and TRBJ2-1): DTGVSQNPRHKITKRGQNVTFRCDPISEHNRLYWYRQTLGQGPEFLTYFQNEAQLEKSRLLSDRFSAERPKGSFSTLEIQRTEQGDSAMYLCASSFLGVTSYNEQFFGPGTRLTVL.

This clone was observed a few times. The gene calls are TRBV9 and TRBJ1-1; D is undetermined. The CDR3 contains 13 residues. Germline V gene sequence: CDR1 SGDLS, CDR2 YYNGEE. Trimming took 2 bases from V and 5 from J, leaving 10 bases between them. For the CDR3, the DNA is TGTGCCAGCAGCGTCTCCTTCCAGACTGAAGCTTTCTTT. Amino acid sequence: CASSVSFQTEAFF.

This sequence joins TRBV29-1 and TRBJ2-7, with 8 bases lining up with TRBD1. The CDR3 runs 12 residues. Germline lookup yields CDR1 SQVTM and CDR2 ANQGSEA. V was clipped by 7 bases and J by 5 bases; unmatched bases: 7. CDR3 amino acids: CSATGASDEQYF. Here the CDR3 DNA reads TGCAGCGCGACAGGGGCTAGCGACGAGCAGTACTTC.

The chain combines TRBV29-1 with TRBJ2-7, with 7 bases aligning to TRBD1. The CDR3 runs to 15 residues. Trimming took 6 bases from V and 5 from J; bases not matched to a gene: 16. CDR1 is SQVTM, CDR2 ANQGSEA, per germline. CDR3 nucleotide sequence: TGCAGCGTGCGGGCCCAAATAGGGGGCGCGAACGAGCAGTACTTC. Its protein product is CSVRAQIGGANEQYF.

The DNA of the CDR3 is TGTGCCTGGACAGGGGAGAGGGGCAACACTGAAGCTTTCTTT. Its translation is CAWTGERGNTEAFF. The chain joins TRBV30 to TRBJ1-1; possibly TRBD1 for D (6 bases). Germline CDR1 reads GTSNPN; CDR2 reads SVGIG (reference sequence). The germline V and J ends were trimmed by 4 bases and 2 bases, with 14 bases remaining between them. The CDR3 is 14 amino acids.

In the case of this clone: Other DNA sequences within the sample encode an identical CDR3. The chain employs TRBV7-2 and TRBJ2-3; D gene unclear. The ends were cut back, 4 bases at V and 2 bases at J, with 4 bases in the middle. The CDR3 sequence is 12 residues long. Per the germline V gene, CDR1 is SGHTA and CDR2 is FQGNSA. The CDR3 nucleotides are TGTGCCAGCAGCTCCTACACAGATACGCAGTATTTT. This translates into CASSSYTDTQYF.

This clone was seen once. V gene TRBV29-1 combines with J gene TRBJ2-7; perhaps TRBD2 as D (6 bases). The CDR3 covers 14 residues. Germline V gene lookup returns CDR1 SQVTM and CDR2 ANQGSEA. Trimming stripped 5 bases from V and 2 bases from J, with 16 bases between. This CDR3 reads CSVFGGTGTYEQYF. In DNA, the CDR3 is TGCAGCGTTTTTGGCGGGACTGGGACCTACGAGCAGTACTTC.

The chain is built from TRBV29-1 and TRBJ2-7, with TRBD2 as a possible D gene (7 bases). CDR1 and CDR2 (germline): SQVTM, ANQGSEA. Trimming stripped 1 base from V and 11 bases from J, with 15 bases between. The CDR3 is 12 amino acids. Written as DNA, the CDR3 is TGCAGCGTTGAAGTGGACGCGGGGGCTAAGTACTTC. Translating it yields CSVEVDAGAKYF.

This clone was seen many times. This chain uses TRBV10-3 with TRBJ2-5, with 8 positions matching TRBD2. The germline V gene has CDR1 ENHRY and CDR2 SYGVKD. V shed 10 bases, J shed 2 bases, and the junction held 9 bases outside the gene matches. The CDR3 contains 14 residues. The CDR3 sequence is CASRSLAGQETQYF. The CDR3 region has the DNA TGTGCCAGCAGAAGCTTAGCGGGGCAAGAGACCCAGTACTTC.

The table lists this clone with a few counts. This chain uses TRBV27 with TRBJ2-1; no clear D gene. This CDR3 has 12 residues. Trimming took 3 bases from V and 9 from J, leaving 9 bases between them. Germline lookup yields CDR1 MNHEY and CDR2 SMNVEV (reference sequence). The CDR3 DNA reads TGTGCCAGCAGTTTGGTAGAGAGTGAGCAGTTCTTC. This translates into CASSLVESEQFF.

The V and J genes are TRBV27 and TRBJ1-5, with TRBD1 matching over 8 bases. V dropped 6 bases and J dropped 4; count of bases not matched to a gene: 2. The CDR3 is 13 amino acids. Per germline, CDR1 MNHEY and CDR2 SMNVEV (reference sequence). The CDR3, as DNA: TGTGCCAGCAGCCGACAGGGGAATCAGCCCCAGCATTTT. Amino acids: CASSRQGNQPQHF.

Here the CDR3 reads CAWTSWGGEGYTF. The DNA of the CDR3 is TGTGCCTGGACCTCCTGGGGGGGAGAAGGCTACACCTTC. This sequence joins TRBV30 and TRBJ1-2; TRBD1 is a possible D gene (5 bases). Germline V gene sequence: CDR1 GTSNPN, CDR2 SVGIG (reference sequence). Trimming shortened V by 4 bases and J by 8 bases, and 17 bases separated the two germline ends. The CDR3 covers 13 residues.

V gene TRBV27 combines with J gene TRBJ1-2, with a weak D call TRBD1 (6 bases). CDR3 length: 13 residues. Trimming took off 4 bases at V and 6 bases at J, with 12 bases between the two ends. Germline V gene sequence: CDR1 MNHEY, CDR2 SMNVEV (reference sequence). The CDR3 DNA is TGTGCCAGCAGTTCGATACAGGGAAATGGCTACACCTTC. This translates into CASSSIQGNGYTF.

DNA of the CDR3: TGTGCCAGCACTCCTACCCCCGTCTATGGCTACACCTTC. Translating it yields CASTPTPVYGYTF. This sequence joins TRBV2 and TRBJ1-2; D remains ambiguous. The V end was cut by 7 bases, the J end by 4 bases, with 13 bases between. Per the germline V gene, CDR1 is SNHLY and CDR2 is FYNNEI. The CDR3 sequence is 13 residues long.

Only a few counts were recorded for this clone. The V and J genes are TRBV7-9 and TRBJ1-1; TRBD1 is a possible D gene (6 bases). The CDR3 has 13 amino acids. V was trimmed by 5 bases and J by 5 bases, leaving 12 bases between them. The germline CDR1 and CDR2 sequences are SEHNR and FQNEAQ (reference sequence). CDR3 sequence reads: CASSQIGGTEAFF. CDR3 in DNA: TGTGCCAGCAGCCAAATAGGGGGGACTGAAGCTTTCTTT.

This clone was observed a single time. J is TRBJ2-1 and V is TRBV6-4; D remains ambiguous. Deletions cut 4 bases from V and 4 bases from J, with 14 bases between. Germline V CDR1 and CDR2: MRHNA, SNTAGT. The CDR3 consists of 15 residues. CDR3 coding DNA: TGTGCCAGCAGTGTGGGTCGGAATCATTACAATGAGCAGTTCTTC. Amino acid sequence: CASSVGRNHYNEQFF.

This clone was seen more than once but under ten times. This sample includes further DNA sequences coding for the same CDR3. The genes are TRBV7-9 and TRBJ2-1, with D hard to call. This CDR3 is 13 amino acids long. Per germline, CDR1 SEHNR and CDR2 FQNEAQ (reference sequence). V shed 0 bases and J shed 3 bases, with 3 bases lying between them. The CDR3 reads CASSLASYNEQFF. The CDR3 coding sequence is TGTGCCAGCAGCTTAGCCAGCTACAATGAGCAGTTCTTC.

The chain is built from TRBV9 and TRBJ1-2; 12 bases are shared with TRBD1. The CDR3 covers 16 residues. V shed 0 bases and J 6 bases; nucleotides not matched to a gene: 6. From germline, CDR1 is SGDLS and CDR2 YYNGEE. CDR3 bases: TGTGCCAGCAGCGTAGCGTGGGACAGGGGGCAAGATGGCTACACCTTC. It codes for CASSVAWDRGQDGYTF.

A few counts support this clone. The rearrangement uses TRBV19 and TRBJ2-7, with 7 positions matching TRBD1. The J segment lost 2 bases and the V segment lost 4 bases, leaving 23 bases of the junction unmatched. Germline V gene sequence: CDR1 LNHDA, CDR2 SQIVND (reference sequence). CDR3 size: 20 residues. The DNA for the CDR3 is TGTGCCAGTAGTACCGAGGGGACAGTCTTCGACAAAACGCAAGCCTACGAGCAGTACTTC. This gives the protein CASSTEGTVFDKTQAYEQYF.